The 30 T cell receptor beta chains reported below all come from one sample, sequenced in a study of T cell changes during pregnancy in multiple sclerosis. Here immunoSEQ multiplex PCR was the method, and the copy in TCRdb shows in-frame clones only, minus some. The sample lists around 51,000 clones; 90% to 95% were seen once. The specimen comprised peripheral blood, sampled in the second trimester of pregnancy. These receptors were collected from a female donor with multiple sclerosis, enrolled in a pregnancy study.

V is TRBV21-1 and J is TRBJ1-2; the DNA was not compared with TRBD1, the D call given in the table. TRBV21-1 is shown as a pseudogene. This CDR3 is 20 amino acids long. The CDR3 nucleotides are TGTGCCAGCAGCCCGAAGTGGGGAATAGCGACGGGCAGGGGGATCTATGGCTACACCTTC. This encodes CASSPKWGIATGRGIYGYTF.

The chain joins TRBV5-5 to TRBJ1-2; the D is unclear. CDR1 SGHKS and CDR2 YYEKEE come from the germline V gene (reference sequence). This CDR3 has 16 residues. V was pared by 0 bases and J by 8 bases, with 20 bases between. The CDR3 bases are TGTGCCAGCAGCTTGGCGGGAACGTTCTTCCGGGAAGGCTACACCTTC. The encoded protein is CASSLAGTFFREGYTF.

The rearrangement joins TRBV7-9 to TRBJ2-3; D gene ambiguous. Trimming took 8 bases from V and 4 from J, leaving 4 bases between them. Germline V gives CDR1 SEHNR, CDR2 FQNEAQ (reference sequence). This CDR3 is 10 amino acids long. The CDR3 region has the DNA TGTGCCAGCGAGGCAGATACGCAGTATTTT. This codes for CASEADTQYF.

The V and J genes are TRBV7-2 and TRBJ2-7; 10 bases are shared with TRBD2. Germline trimming cut 1 base from V and 2 bases from J; bases unmatched to any gene: 5. This CDR3 contains 16 residues. CDR1 and CDR2 from the germline V gene are SGHTA and FQGNSA. This CDR3 reads CASSLGISGGTYEQYF. The CDR3 DNA sequence: TGTGCCAGCAGCTTAGGGATTAGCGGGGGGACCTACGAGCAGTACTTC.

This rearrangement joins TRBV5-1 to TRBJ2-7, with 9 bases matching TRBD2. The CDR3 has 15 residues. V was pared by 5 bases and J by 2 bases, with 8 bases of the junction left unmatched. CDR1 is SGHRS and CDR2 is YFSETQ in the germline V gene. CDR3 sequence: CASRKPGLAPYEQYF. The CDR3 DNA sequence: TGCGCCAGCAGAAAACCGGGACTAGCCCCCTACGAGCAGTACTTC.

The chain uses TRBV5-1 and TRBJ2-5; tentatively, D is TRBD1 (6 bases). In germline, CDR1 is SGHRS, CDR2 YFSETQ. V was trimmed by 3 bases and J by 4 bases, leaving 13 bases between them. This CDR3 has 14 residues. CDR3 residues: CASSSRDTAETQYF. The CDR3 DNA is TGCGCCAGCAGCTCCCGGGACACTGCAGAGACCCAGTACTTC.

The chain employs TRBV9 and TRBJ2-6; 7 nucleotides align to TRBD1. CDR1 is SGDLS and CDR2 is YYNGEE in the germline V gene. V was clipped by 4 bases and J by 1 base; unmatched bases: 14. This CDR3 is built from 19 residues. The CDR3 loop is CASSPSPTGYNSGANVLTF. The CDR3 DNA follows: TGTGCCAGCAGCCCCTCTCCGACAGGGTATAATTCTGGGGCCAACGTCCTGACTTTC.

As for this clone: Other DNA variants within this sample encode the same CDR3. The rearrangement uses TRBV7-2 and TRBJ2-5; 8 nucleotides agree with TRBD2. The CDR3 runs 14 residues. Germline trimming cut 1 base from V and 4 bases from J; bases unmatched to any gene: 2. The germline CDR1 and CDR2 sequences are SGHTA and FQGNSA. CDR3 loop: CASSLGAGGETQYF. For the CDR3, the DNA is TGTGCCAGCAGCTTAGGGGCGGGGGGAGAGACCCAGTACTTC. Combining the CDR3 with reference TRBV7-2 and TRBJ2-5 gives the whole variable domain GAGVSQSPSNKVTEKGKDVELRCDPISGHTALYWYRQSLGQGLEFLIYFQGNSAPDKSGLPSDRFSAERTGGSVSTLTIQRTQQEDSAVYLCASSLGAGGETQYFGPGTRLLVL.

CDR3 coding DNA: TGTGCCAGCAGCCCCCTAGTCTCAGTCGCAGATACGCAGTATTTT. Translated, it gives CASSPLVSVADTQYF. The chain recombines TRBV7-3 with TRBJ2-3, with D hard to call. Trimming pared 5 bases from V and 4 bases from J, leaving 16 bases between. Germline values: CDR1 SGHTA, CDR2 FQGTGA. The CDR3 spans 15 residues.

This chain uses TRBV27 with TRBJ2-5, with TRBD1 matching 8 bases. Germline V gene lookup returns CDR1 MNHEY and CDR2 SMNVEV (reference sequence). The CDR3 length is 15 residues. V lost 5 bases, J lost 5 bases, and 10 bases stayed unmatched. The CDR3 DNA follows: TGTGCCAGCAGTCCGGCAGGGGGCCATTGGGAGACCCAGTACTTC. Amino acid sequence: CASSPAGGHWETQYF.

The chain carries TRBV27 and TRBJ2-7; TRBD2 matches 11 bases. From germline, CDR1 is MNHEY and CDR2 SMNVEV (reference sequence). V lost 5 bases to trimming and J lost 2 bases; unmatched junction nucleotides: 5. The CDR3 has 15 amino acids. The CDR3: CASSGRLAGTYEQYF. The CDR3 DNA follows: TGTGCCAGCAGTGGCCGACTAGCGGGGACCTACGAGCAGTACTTC.

The CDR3 DNA follows: TGTGCCAGCAGCTCACTAGCAGAGCAGTACTTC. As protein: CASSSLAEQYF. The V call is TRBV28, the J call TRBJ2-7; D might be TRBD2 (6 bases). In germline, CDR1 is MDHEN, CDR2 SYDVKM. Trimming cost V 6 bases and J 7 bases, with 10 bases left between them. CDR3 length equals 11 residues.

The rearrangement uses TRBV27 and TRBJ2-2; 8 bases fit TRBD1. The germline V gene encodes CDR1 MNHEY and CDR2 SMNVEV (reference sequence). The trim removed 7 bases at V and 6 bases at J, leaving 4 bases unmatched. The CDR3 is 13 amino acids. In DNA, the CDR3 is TGTGCCAGCATGACAGGGGACGCCGGGGAGCTGTTTTTT. Translated, it gives CASMTGDAGELFF.

This clone was detected a few times. The chain combines TRBV5-1 with TRBJ2-1; D not resolved. The ends were cut back, 0 bases at V and 10 bases at J, with 8 bases in the middle. CDR1 SGHRS and CDR2 YFSETQ come from the germline V gene. This CDR3 comprises 12 residues. The CDR3 region has the DNA TGCGCCAGCAGCTTGGAGTTAGCAGAGCAGTTCTTC. As protein: CASSLELAEQFF.

J is TRBJ2-7 and V is TRBV7-3; perhaps TRBD2 as D (7 bases). Germline assignment: CDR1 SGHTA and CDR2 FQGTGA. The CDR3 loop spans 14 amino acids. V lost 5 bases and J 5 bases, leaving 16 bases between the germline ends. The CDR3 loop reads CASSPTGAGDEQYF. The CDR3, as DNA: TGTGCCAGCAGCCCCACGGGGGCGGGGGACGAGCAGTACTTC.

The chain employs TRBV5-6 and TRBJ1-1; D might be TRBD1 (6 bases). V lost 3 bases and J lost 4, with 13 bases in between. The germline gives CDR1 SGHDT, CDR2 YYEEEE. This CDR3 is built from 14 residues. The CDR3 DNA follows: TGTGCCAGCAGCTGGGGTCAACAGGGCACTGAAGCTTTCTTT. Translated, it gives CASSWGQQGTEAFF.

This clone was detected once. This chain uses TRBV5-6 with TRBJ2-1; 9 bases line up with TRBD2. V lost 3 bases and J lost 7; bases outside the gene matches: 11. This CDR3 has 16 residues. Germline V gene sequence: CDR1 SGHDT, CDR2 YYEEEE. The CDR3: CASSSPTGLARNEQFF. CDR3 sequence (DNA): TGTGCCAGCAGCTCCCCAACTGGACTAGCGAGGAATGAGCAGTTCTTC.

The V gene is TRBV19, the J gene TRBJ1-2; 10 bases fit TRBD1. Germline CDR1 LNHDA, CDR2 SQIVND (reference sequence). The CDR3 length is 14 residues. V shed 5 bases, J shed 5 bases, and the junction held 5 bases outside the gene matches. The CDR3 DNA reads as TGTGCCAGTAGTCTTGACAGGGGGCAATATGGCTACACCTTC. As protein: CASSLDRGQYGYTF.

V is TRBV6-6 and J is TRBJ2-1; D is uncertain. The germline CDR1 and CDR2 sequences are MNHNY and SVGAGI (reference sequence). CDR3 size: 16 residues. V lost 8 bases, J lost 2 bases, and 19 bases lay in between. CDR3 DNA sequence: TGTGCCAGCTCCAAACTCCCGGAGTCGGCCTACAATGAGCAGTTCTTC. This translates into CASSKLPESAYNEQFF.

V and J are TRBV2 and TRBJ2-7, with D uncertain. Per the germline V gene, CDR1 is SNHLY and CDR2 is FYNNEI. The CDR3 consists of 15 residues. Trimming stripped 4 bases from V and 2 bases from J, with 15 bases between. This chain's CDR3 is CASSATALSAYEQYF. The DNA of the CDR3 is TGTGCCAGCAGTGCCACAGCTTTGAGTGCCTACGAGCAGTACTTC.

This chain uses TRBV11-2 with TRBJ2-3, with a possible D match to TRBD1 (6 bases). The CDR3 contains 17 residues. Germline V CDR1 and CDR2: SGHAT, FQNNGV. V was pared by 0 bases and J by 5 bases, with 18 bases between. Here the CDR3 reads CASSLDDSALGGDTQYF. CDR3 in DNA: TGTGCCAGCAGCTTAGATGATAGCGCCCTAGGGGGAGATACGCAGTATTTT.

This sequence joins TRBV4-3 and TRBJ2-7, with a possible D match to TRBD2 (5 bases). The CDR3 runs to 13 residues. Germline V lookup: CDR1 LGHNA, CDR2 YSLEER. V dropped 1 base and J dropped 3 bases, with 7 bases sitting between them. For the CDR3, the DNA is TGCGCCAGCAGCCAAGCTCGGGGCTACGAGCAGTACTTC. Its protein is CASSQARGYEQYF.

The chain is built from TRBV27 and TRBJ2-7, with 7 bases aligning to TRBD1. The CDR3 contains 14 residues. Germline V gene data show CDR1 as MNHEY and CDR2 as SMNVEV (reference sequence). The J segment lost 3 bases and the V segment lost 3 bases, leaving 5 bases of the junction unmatched. CDR3 in DNA: TGTGCCAGCAGTTTTAGGGGGCAATTCTACGAGCAGTACTTC. This gives the protein CASSFRGQFYEQYF.

The genes are TRBV28 and TRBJ2-7, with 10 bases that match TRBD2. The germline V gene encodes CDR1 MDHEN and CDR2 SYDVKM. The CDR3 contains 16 residues. The junction had 12 bases not matched to a gene; V was cut back by 6 bases and J by 4 bases. CDR3 loop: CASSPTLAGVGYEQYF. CDR3 bases: TGTGCCAGCAGCCCCACTCTAGCGGGAGTAGGTTACGAGCAGTACTTC.

This chain uses TRBV7-9 with TRBJ2-5; D not certain. Germline assignment: CDR1 SEHNR and CDR2 FQNEAQ (reference sequence). The V gene lost 5 bases and the J gene lost 4 bases, with 11 bases spanning the gap. CDR3 size: 13 residues. As DNA, the CDR3 is TGTGCCAGCAGCCCCCGCGGAGTAGAGACCCAGTACTTC. It translates to CASSPRGVETQYF.

The gene calls are TRBV13 and TRBJ2-2; TRBD2 is a possible D gene (5 bases). Germline lookup yields CDR1 PRHDT and CDR2 FYEKMQ (reference sequence). V lost 10 bases, J lost 6 bases, and 12 bases lay in between. The CDR3 runs to 12 residues. The CDR3 reads CATDARAGELFF. CDR3 DNA sequence: TGTGCCACCGACGCGCGGGCCGGGGAGCTGTTTTTT.

This chain uses TRBV6-1 with TRBJ2-3, with D possibly matching TRBD1 (7 bases). The V gene's germline CDR1 is MNHNS and CDR2 SASEGT. This CDR3 spans 13 amino acids. Trimming pared 6 bases from V and 6 bases from J, leaving 13 bases between. CDR3 sequence reads: CASRASGGDTQYF. The CDR3 bases are TGTGCCAGCAGAGCGTCAGGGGGGGATACGCAGTATTTT.

This chain connects TRBV28 to TRBJ2-7; D possibly corresponds to TRBD2 (6 bases). Germline V gene lookup returns CDR1 MDHEN and CDR2 SYDVKM. Trimming pared 7 bases from V and 4 bases from J, leaving 23 bases between. CDR3 length: 16 amino acids. CDR3 region: CASTPPGRAGAYEQYF. CDR3 DNA sequence: TGTGCCAGCACCCCCCCCGGTCGAGCGGGCGCTTACGAGCAGTACTTC.

The chain joins TRBV7-6 to TRBJ2-5, with D perhaps matching TRBD1 (7 bases). Germline lookup yields CDR1 SGHVS and CDR2 FNYEAQ. The CDR3 contains 15 residues. V lost 4 bases, J lost 5 bases, and 17 bases lay in between. The CDR3 spells CASSSSDRARETQYF. DNA of the CDR3: TGTGCCAGCAGCTCTAGCGACAGGGCCCGGGAGACCCAGTACTTC.

The chain uses TRBV7-3 and TRBJ2-3; 11 bases are shared with TRBD2. The CDR3 is 16 amino acids. The V gene end was trimmed by 3 bases and the J gene end by 4 bases; junction bases not matched to a gene: 6. Germline V gene lookup returns CDR1 SGHTA and CDR2 FQGTGA. In DNA form, the CDR3 reads TGTGCCAGCAGCTTGAGACTAGCGGGACAAGCAGATACGCAGTATTTT. Translating gives CASSLRLAGQADTQYF.